One and the same sample provided the 11 T cell receptor beta chains below, sequenced in a study of shared clonotypes between healthy human individuals. Generated by immunoSEQ multiplex PCR, the TCRdb table keeps only in-frame clones and is missing some. The repertoire holds more than 2 million clones, with roughly 94% as singletons. Sequenced sample: naive CD4+ T cells sorted from blood. Subset denoted: CD45RA+ positively selected. Every receptor here comes from a young man in good health.

CDR3 region: CASSRAFRDGRRTNQETQYF. In nucleotides, the CDR3 is TGTGCCAGCTCACGGGCATTCCGGGACGGAAGAAGGACTAACCAAGAGACCCAGTACTTC. The J gene is TRBJ2-5, the V gene TRBV18; maybe TRBD2 (6 bases). Germline V lookup: CDR1 KGHSH, CDR2 LQKENI. The CDR3 runs 20 residues. With 4 bases removed from V and 0 bases from J, the gap between germline ends came to 27 bases.

The V call is TRBV7-9, the J call TRBJ1-5, with D possibly matching TRBD1 (6 bases). Germline V gene data show CDR1 as SEHNR and CDR2 as FQNEAQ (reference sequence). The V end lost 5 bases, the J end lost 2 bases, and 16 bases lay between the germline ends. The CDR3 has 16 residues. DNA for the CDR3: TGTGCCAGCAGCCTAAGTGGGGCAGGGGGCAATCAGCCCCAGCATTTT. Translating it yields CASSLSGAGGNQPQHF.

Notes on this clone: This could be a read error, since a much larger clone is one nucleotide away. This sample also contains other DNA sequences that code for the same CDR3. The rearrangement joins TRBV30 to TRBJ1-5; D perhaps matches TRBD1 (6 bases). V was clipped by 2 bases and J by 1 base, with 6 bases between them. This CDR3 is built from 13 residues. Germline V gene lookup returns CDR1 GTSNPN and CDR2 SVGIG (reference sequence). The DNA for the CDR3 is TGTGCCTGGAGTCAGGGGAGCAATCAGCCCCAGCATTTT. Translating gives CAWSQGSNQPQHF.

This clone was seen more than once but under ten times. The chain uses TRBV28 and TRBJ1-4; D is ambiguous. Germline lookup yields CDR1 MDHEN and CDR2 SYDVKM. CDR3 length: 14 residues. V shed 2 bases and J shed 6 bases, with 10 bases lying between them. The CDR3 nucleotides read TGTGCCAGCAGTTTAATCGCAGGAGATGAAAAACTGTTTTTT. Protein sequence: CASSLIAGDEKLFF.

The V and J genes are TRBV13 and TRBJ1-6; a weak D match, TRBD1 (5 bases). The CDR3 sequence is 15 residues long. The germline V gene encodes CDR1 PRHDT and CDR2 FYEKMQ (reference sequence). V gave up 4 bases and J gave up 10 bases, with 17 bases separating them. The CDR3 DNA is TGTGCCAGCAGCTCAGGGCTCCTGAGGGGCTCACCCCTCCACTTT. Amino acid sequence: CASSSGLLRGSPLHF.

This rearrangement joins TRBV5-1 to TRBJ1-1; D gene unclear. This CDR3 contains 14 residues. The germline V and J ends were trimmed by 7 bases and 1 base, with 14 bases remaining between them. The germline V gene encodes CDR1 SGHRS and CDR2 YFSETQ. The CDR3 bases are TGCGCCAGCTCGAATGACGGCGCGAACACTGAAGCTTTCTTT. This translates into CASSNDGANTEAFF.

V usage is TRBV27 and J usage is TRBJ1-5; D gene uncertain. Germline V CDR1 and CDR2: MNHEY, SMNVEV (reference sequence). The CDR3 is 14 amino acids. V lost 3 bases to trimming and J lost 0 bases, with 6 bases between them. For the CDR3, the DNA is TGTGCCAGCAGTTTGGGTTATAGCAATCAGCCCCAGCATTTT. Its translation: CASSLGYSNQPQHF.

The chain recombines TRBV5-4 with TRBJ1-2, with D perhaps TRBD1 (6 bases). Trimming took off 1 base at V and 2 bases at J, with 12 bases between the two ends. CDR3 length equals 15 residues. Looked up from germline, CDR1 is SGHNT and CDR2 is YYREEE (reference sequence). CDR3 amino acids: CASSLSGQLNYGYTF. CDR3 DNA: TGTGCCAGCAGCTTGAGTGGACAGCTAAACTATGGCTACACCTTC.

The rearrangement joins TRBV6-5 to TRBJ2-2, with unresolved D. The CDR3 spans 12 residues. Trimming cost V 3 bases and J 5 bases, with 4 bases left between them. Per germline, CDR1 MNHEY and CDR2 SVGAGI. This CDR3 reads CASSYQTGELFF. CDR3 in DNA: TGTGCCAGCAGTTATCAGACCGGGGAGCTGTTTTTT.

The gene calls are TRBV11-2 and TRBJ1-3; the match to TRBD1 covers 8 bases. V was pared by 5 bases and J by 4 bases, with 4 bases of the junction left unmatched. The germline CDR1 and CDR2 sequences are SGHAT and FQNNGV. There are 14 residues in the CDR3. CDR3 in DNA: TGTGCCAGCAGCCGGACAGGGTCCGGAAACACCATATATTTT. This gives the protein CASSRTGSGNTIYF.

The rearrangement links TRBV28 to TRBJ1-2; possibly TRBD1 for D (5 bases). Trimming pared 5 bases from V and 7 bases from J, leaving 11 bases between. The CDR3 runs to 12 residues. CDR1 is MDHEN, CDR2 SYDVKM, per germline. CDR3 DNA sequence: TGTGCCAGCAGTCCCAACACAGGTGGCTACACCTTC. Protein: CASSPNTGGYTF.